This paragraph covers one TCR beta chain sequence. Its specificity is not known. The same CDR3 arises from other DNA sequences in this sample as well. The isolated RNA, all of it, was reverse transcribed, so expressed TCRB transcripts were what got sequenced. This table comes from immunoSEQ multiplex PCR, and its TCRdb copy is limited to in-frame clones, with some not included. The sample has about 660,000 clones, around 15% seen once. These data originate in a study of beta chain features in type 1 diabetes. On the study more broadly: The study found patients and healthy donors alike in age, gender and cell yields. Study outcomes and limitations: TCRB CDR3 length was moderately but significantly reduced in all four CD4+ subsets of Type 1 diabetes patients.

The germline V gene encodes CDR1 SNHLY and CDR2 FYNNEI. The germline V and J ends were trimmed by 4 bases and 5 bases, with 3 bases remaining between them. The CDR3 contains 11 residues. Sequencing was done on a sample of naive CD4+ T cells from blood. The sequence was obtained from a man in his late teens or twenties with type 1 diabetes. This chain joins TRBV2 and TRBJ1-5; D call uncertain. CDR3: CASSADQPQHF. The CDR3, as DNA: TGTGCCAGCAGTGCGGATCAGCCCCAGCATTTT.